This T cell receptor beta chain was found in a study of T-cell memory formation after mild COVID-19. General study points: The finding that pre-infection memory included some responding clones suggested that cross-reactive memory joined.

From the 5' RACE reads, TCRdb called clonotypes with MiXCR, one entry per CDR3 protein. The sample records 190,000 or so distinct CDR3 sequences, 20% to 25% being singletons. The CDR3 spans 20 residues. Germline V lookup: CDR1 SGHTA, CDR2 FQGNSA. The J segment lost 0 bases and the V segment lost 1 base, leaving 10 bases of the junction unmatched. With regard to this clonotype: Its matching antigen is unknown.

This chain uses TRBV7-2 with TRBJ2-1; 12 nucleotides align to TRBD2. This clonotype was obtained from an adult woman who had mild COVID-19 (a few samples of this study predate the infection). Cell type and time point are not known. The sample consisted of PBMCs or a T cell subset sorted from them (not recorded which). The CDR3 DNA reads TGTGCCAGCAGCTTAGTGTTACTACTAGCGGGGGGCAGCTCCTACAATGAGCAGTTCTTC. Its translation: CASSLVLLLAGGSSYNEQFF.